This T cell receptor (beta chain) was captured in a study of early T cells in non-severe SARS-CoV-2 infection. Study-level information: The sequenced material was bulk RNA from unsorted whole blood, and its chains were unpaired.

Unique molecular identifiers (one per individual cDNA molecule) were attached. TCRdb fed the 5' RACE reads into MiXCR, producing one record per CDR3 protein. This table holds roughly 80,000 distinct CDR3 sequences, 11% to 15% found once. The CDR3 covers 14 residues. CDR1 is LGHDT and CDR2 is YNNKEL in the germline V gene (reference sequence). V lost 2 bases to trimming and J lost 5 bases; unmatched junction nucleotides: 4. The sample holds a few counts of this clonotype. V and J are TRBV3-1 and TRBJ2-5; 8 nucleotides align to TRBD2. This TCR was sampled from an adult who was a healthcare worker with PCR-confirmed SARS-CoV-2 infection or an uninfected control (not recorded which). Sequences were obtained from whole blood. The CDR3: CASSQSRGGETQYF. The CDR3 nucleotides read TGTGCCAGCAGCCAATCCCGGGGGGGGGAGACCCAGTACTTC.